Each of the 10 T cell receptor beta chains below was sequenced from the same sample in a study of blood T cell repertoires in COVID-19. Clones were read by immunoSEQ multiplex PCR, and TCRdb kept only the in-frame ones, dropping some. The table lists over 150,000 clones, approximately 90% of them singletons. Specimen: peripheral blood. The origin of the receptors is a man younger than 45 with acute or convalescent COVID-19.

This CDR3 reads CASSLGTGVHEQYF. For the CDR3, the DNA is TGTGCCAGCAGCCTAGGGACAGGGGTACACGAGCAGTACTTC. The V gene is TRBV11-1, the J gene TRBJ2-7, with TRBD1 identical over 10 bases. The trim removed 5 bases at V and 5 bases at J, leaving 6 bases unmatched. The CDR3 totals 14 residues. In germline, CDR1 is SGHAT, CDR2 FQDESV (reference sequence).

The V call is TRBV30, the J call TRBJ2-4, with 7 bases aligning to TRBD2. The length of the CDR3 is 15 residues. V was pared by 2 bases and J by 1 base, with 5 bases of the junction left unmatched. Germline V lookup: CDR1 GTSNPN, CDR2 SVGIG (reference sequence). CDR3 loop: CAWSPLGGAKNIQYF. The CDR3 nucleotides are TGTGCCTGGAGTCCCTTGGGAGGGGCCAAAAACATTCAGTACTTC.

The rearrangement uses TRBV11-2 and TRBJ2-7; 10 bases are shared with TRBD1. Losses at the gene ends were 5 bases for V and 1 base for J; bases not matched to a gene: 5. The CDR3 runs 15 residues. Germline V lookup: CDR1 SGHAT, CDR2 FQNNGV. The CDR3 DNA reads as TGTGCCAGCAGCGCCCGGGACAGGGGTTCCTACGAGCAGTACTTC. Translating gives CASSARDRGSYEQYF.

This clone was found a few times. V is TRBV28 and J is TRBJ1-2; TRBD1 aligns across 9 bases. The CDR3 loop spans 14 amino acids. Germline V gives CDR1 MDHEN, CDR2 SYDVKM. V shed 3 bases, J shed 5 bases, and the junction held 4 bases outside the gene matches. The CDR3 sequence is CASSLGDRVYGYTF. The CDR3 DNA reads as TGTGCCAGCAGTTTGGGGGACAGGGTTTATGGCTACACCTTC.

This chain connects TRBV27 to TRBJ1-5; D remains ambiguous. Germline loops: CDR1 MNHEY, CDR2 SMNVEV (reference sequence). V shed 1 base and J shed 1 base, with 8 bases lying between them. The CDR3 consists of 15 residues. CDR3 loop: CASSLYYTSNQPQHF. The CDR3 DNA sequence: TGTGCCAGCAGTTTATATTACACGAGCAATCAGCCCCAGCATTTT.

J is TRBJ2-3 and V is TRBV10-3; 10 bases fit TRBD2. The J segment lost 3 bases and the V segment lost 11 bases, leaving 17 bases of the junction unmatched. Per the germline V gene, CDR1 is ENHRY and CDR2 is SYGVKD. The CDR3 runs 17 residues. The CDR3 loop reads CAVSGGAPTIKTDTQYF. Written as DNA, the CDR3 is TGTGCCGTGAGCGGGGGGGCTCCCACCATTAAAACAGATACGCAGTATTTT.

J is TRBJ1-5 and V is TRBV30, with D unresolved. This CDR3 has 16 residues. Germline-derived CDR1 and CDR2 are GTSNPN and SVGIG (reference sequence). Deletions cut 0 bases from V and 1 base from J, with 13 bases between. The CDR3 nucleotides read TGTGCCTGGAGTGTAGGAGGCGTTTCGAGCAATCAGCCCCAGCATTTT. This encodes CAWSVGGVSSNQPQHF.

This clone was recorded at least ten times. The chain has TRBV7-9 and TRBJ2-5; 8 bases map to TRBD2. Germline CDR1 is SEHNR and CDR2 is FQNEAQ (reference sequence). This CDR3 is 14 amino acids long. The V gene end was trimmed by 5 bases and the J gene end by 5 bases; junction bases not matched to a gene: 7. CDR3 residues: CASSPGGARETQYF. CDR3 DNA: TGTGCCAGCAGCCCCGGGGGGGCACGTGAGACCCAGTACTTC.

CDR3 sequence reads: CASSSILRQSITEAFF. The CDR3 region has the DNA TGTGCCAGCAGCTCTATACTGAGACAGTCCATCACTGAAGCTTTCTTT. The J gene is TRBJ1-1, the V gene TRBV5-6, with a weak D call TRBD1 (5 bases). The germline gives CDR1 SGHDT, CDR2 YYEEEE. V gave up 3 bases and J gave up 4 bases, with 19 bases separating them. There are 16 residues in the CDR3.

The chain has TRBV4-1 and TRBJ2-5; 8 positions agree with TRBD1. CDR1 and CDR2 (germline): MGHRA, YSYEKL. V was pared by 0 bases and J by 5 bases, with 8 bases of the junction left unmatched. The CDR3 has 16 amino acids. In DNA form, the CDR3 reads TGCGCCAGCAGCCAAGATAGGGGCAGGGGGCAGGAGACCCAGTACTTC. Protein: CASSQDRGRGQETQYF.